The sequence of this T cell receptor (beta chain) was determined in a study of T cell changes during pregnancy in multiple sclerosis. This table comes from immunoSEQ multiplex PCR, and its TCRdb copy is limited to in-frame clones, with some not included. The sample includes more than 50,000 clones, 91% of them seen just once. Germline V gene lookup returns CDR1 SEHNR and CDR2 FQNEAQ (reference sequence). CDR3 length: 13 amino acids. The ends lost 5 bases at V and 8 bases at J; junction bases unmatched: 6. This TCR was recovered from a female donor in good health, enrolled as a control in a pregnancy study. The gene calls are TRBV7-9 and TRBJ2-1; 7 bases line up with TRBD1. The source was peripheral blood, collected after pregnancy. The CDR3 loop reads CASSEDRVDEQFF. The CDR3 nucleotides are TGTGCCAGCAGCGAAGACAGGGTCGATGAGCAGTTCTTC.